The clone carrying this T cell receptor beta chain appeared many times. Time point given: persistent/refractory GD, antithyroid drugs over 5 years with positive TRAb. PBMC RNA served as the TCR library source. The source of the sample is a study of regulatory T cells in long-lasting Graves disease. The CDR3 contains 15 residues. V was trimmed by 1 base and J by 2 bases, leaving 11 bases between them. Assembly of TCR beta libraries relied on iRepertoire HTBI primers together with Arm-PCR of CDR3 regions. TCRdb reanalysed the multiplex PCR reads using MiXCR and keeps one entry per CDR3 protein. This sample carries almost 350,000 distinct CDR3 sequences, less than 20% of them seen once, and the ten largest clones take 29%.

V and J are TRBV12-3 or TRBV12-4 and TRBJ2-5; D not certain. The sequences come from peripheral blood mononuclear cells (PBMCs), collected when the disease was refractory, from a patient treated with antithyroid drugs. This TCR was recovered from a female donor with Graves disease. The CDR3 loop reads CASSLGQIKQETQYF. CDR3 nucleotides: TGTGCCAGCAGTTTAGGGCAGATAAAGCAAGAGACCCAGTACTTC.